Given below is one T cell receptor (beta chain) in context. What it binds is unknown. V was pared by 7 bases and J by 5 bases, with 20 bases between. This CDR3 is built from 16 residues. The record originates from a study of blood T cells in healthy people across ages. Study-wide context: Every two T cells gave about one barcoded beta molecule via template switching.

The second PCR ran roughly 6 to 11 cycles with a sample-barcoded 5' primer and J-beta primers. Template switching added a 12-random-nucleotide identifier to every cDNA molecule. TCRdb re-called the 5' RACE reads with MiXCR, one entry per CDR3 protein. The profile shows roughly 1 million distinct CDR3 sequences, almost 25% of them singletons. General study findings and limits: With naive T cell percentage, TCR beta diversity showed a strong correlation.

The same specimen was also included in a second study, on T cells of mothers and their children. Per that paper: Overlap in related mother-child pairs always slightly exceeded unrelated pairs, never significantly.

Sample: blood. This TCR derives from a girl aged 2-10 years in good health. The rearrangement uses TRBV12-3 or TRBV12-4 and TRBJ2-2; D may be TRBD2 (7 bases). CDR3 DNA sequence: TGTGCCAGCATCCTTAAAAGGGGGGAGGGTACCGGGGAGCTGTTTTTT. Translated: CASILKRGEGTGELFF.